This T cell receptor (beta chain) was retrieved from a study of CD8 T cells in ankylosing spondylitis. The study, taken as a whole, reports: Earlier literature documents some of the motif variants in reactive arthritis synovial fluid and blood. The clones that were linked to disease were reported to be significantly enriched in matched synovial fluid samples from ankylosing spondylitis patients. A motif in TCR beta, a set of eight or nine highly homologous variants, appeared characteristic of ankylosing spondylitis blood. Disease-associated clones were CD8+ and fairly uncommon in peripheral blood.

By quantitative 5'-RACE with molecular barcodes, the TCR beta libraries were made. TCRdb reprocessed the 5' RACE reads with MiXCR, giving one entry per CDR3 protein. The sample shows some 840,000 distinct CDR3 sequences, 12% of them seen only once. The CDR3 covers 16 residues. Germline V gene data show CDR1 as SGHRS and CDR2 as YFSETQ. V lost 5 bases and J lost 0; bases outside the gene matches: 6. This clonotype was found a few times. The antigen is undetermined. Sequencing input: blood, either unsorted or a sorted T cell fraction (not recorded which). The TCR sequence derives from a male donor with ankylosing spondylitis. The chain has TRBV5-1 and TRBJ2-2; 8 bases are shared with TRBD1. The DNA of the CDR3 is TGCGCCAGCAGGTTGTCAGGGGGCTCGAACACCGGGGAGCTGTTTTTT. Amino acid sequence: CASRLSGGSNTGELFF.